What follows are 11 T cell receptor beta chains derived from one specimen sequenced in a study of blood T cells in healthy people across ages. Next came a second PCR, run for roughly 6 to 11 cycles, which used a sample-barcoded 5' primer along with a J-beta primer mix. A single record per CDR3 protein comes from TCRdb applying MiXCR to the 5' RACE reads. The repertoire holds roughly 1,700,000 distinct CDR3 sequences, 28% seen once, with 7.7% in the top ten. The sequenced material came from blood. These receptor sequences come from a woman aged 30 to 39 in good health.

This clonotype was detected only a few times. This rearrangement joins TRBV2 to TRBJ1-6; D is unresolved. Trimming removed 8 bases from V and 0 bases from J, with 5 bases in between. Germline values: CDR1 SNHLY, CDR2 FYNNEI. The CDR3 has 13 amino acids. The CDR3 DNA is TGTGCCAGCGCCAGCTCCTATAATTCACCCCTCCACTTT. Its protein product is CASASSYNSPLHF.

The rearrangement uses TRBV29-1 and TRBJ1-2; weak D call: TRBD1 (5 bases). The CDR3 is made up of 14 amino acids. CDR1 is SQVTM, CDR2 ANQGSEA, per germline. The V end was cut by 7 bases, the J end by 5 bases, with 20 bases between. In DNA form, the CDR3 reads TGCAGCGCCGCCGGGACCGGGGAGGGATATGGCTACACCTTC. Its translation is CSAAGTGEGYGYTF.

The chain combines TRBV5-1 with TRBJ1-2, with a weak D call TRBD1 (5 bases). This CDR3 is 14 amino acids long. Trimming took off 6 bases at V and 2 bases at J, with 14 bases between the two ends. Per the germline V gene, CDR1 is SGHRS and CDR2 is YFSETQ. The CDR3 here is CASTLGGPNYGYTF. DNA for the CDR3: TGCGCCAGCACCCTTGGGGGACCAAACTATGGCTACACCTTC. The full variable domain, rest sourced from reference TRBV5-1 and TRBJ1-2, is KAGVTQTPRYLIKTRGQQVTLSCSPISGHRSVSWYQQTPGQGLQFLFEYFSETQRNKGNFPGRFSGRQFSNSRSEMNVSTLELGDSALYLCASTLGGPNYGYTFGSGTRLTVV.

The chain carries TRBV20-1 and TRBJ2-7; perhaps TRBD2 as D (5 bases). The CDR3 spans 14 residues. V gave up 4 bases and J gave up 0 bases, with 13 bases separating them. Germline assignment: CDR1 DFQATT and CDR2 SNEGSKA (reference sequence). The CDR3 sequence: CSAKVVGSSYEQYF. As DNA, the CDR3 is TGCAGTGCTAAGGTGGTGGGGAGCTCCTACGAGCAGTACTTC.

A remark on this clonotype: One base away lies a much larger clone, so this may be a sequencing read error. The CDR3: CACSIQAGGYGYTF. CDR3 sequence (DNA): TGTGCCTGCAGTATCCAAGCGGGGGGCTATGGCTACACCTTC. The V and J genes are TRBV6-1 and TRBJ1-2; possibly TRBD1 for D (5 bases). CDR3 length equals 14 residues. Germline V gene lookup returns CDR1 MNHNS and CDR2 SASEGT.

Notes on this clonotype: A much larger clone differs from this one at a single base, so this may be a read error. This chain uses TRBV6-5 with TRBJ2-3; D is uncertain. The germline gives CDR1 MNHEY, CDR2 SVGAGI. Trimming left V 6 bases short and J 4 bases short, with 11 bases between. The CDR3 sequence is 13 residues long. The CDR3 DNA is TGTGCCAGCAGGTCAGTCTGGTCAGATACGCAGTATTTT. Protein product: CASRSVWSDTQYF.

This clonotype has ten or more counts. The rearrangement uses TRBV28 and TRBJ2-5; no clear D. This CDR3 is built from 12 residues. Germline lookup yields CDR1 MDHEN and CDR2 SYDVKM. V dropped 5 bases and J dropped 4 bases, with 8 bases sitting between them. Here the CDR3 reads CASSAGLETQYF. DNA for the CDR3: TGTGCCAGCAGTGCAGGATTAGAGACCCAGTACTTC.

The CDR3 reads CASSEGGRAYRLDNEQFF. CDR3 nucleotides: TGTGCCAGCAGTGAAGGCGGGAGGGCCTACCGTCTCGACAATGAGCAGTTCTTC. The chain is built from TRBV2 and TRBJ2-1; 9 bases match TRBD2. Germline CDR1 is SNHLY and CDR2 is FYNNEI. The CDR3 has 18 residues. V lost 1 base to trimming and J lost 5 bases; unmatched junction nucleotides: 12.

There are a few counts of this clonotype. The J gene is TRBJ2-3, the V gene TRBV20-1; 11 nucleotides line up with TRBD2. CDR1 and CDR2 (germline): DFQATT, SNEGSKA (reference sequence). V lost 5 bases to trimming and J lost 0 bases; unmatched junction nucleotides: 7. The CDR3 length is 16 residues. This chain's CDR3 is CSAGASGGSSTDTQYF. CDR3 sequence (DNA): TGCAGTGCTGGGGCTAGCGGGGGGTCTAGCACAGATACGCAGTATTTT.

This clonotype was picked up a small number of times. The V and J genes are TRBV24-1 and TRBJ1-2, with TRBD1 matching over 10 bases. The CDR3 covers 15 residues. The V gene's germline CDR1 is KGHDR and CDR2 SFDVKD. V lost 0 bases and J lost 6; bases outside the gene matches: 3. The CDR3 is CATSDLGTGVDGYTF. CDR3 sequence (DNA): TGTGCCACCAGTGATTTGGGGACAGGGGTTGATGGCTACACCTTC.

As concerns this clonotype: This may stem from a read error, because a much larger clone lies one nucleotide away. The chain has TRBV4-3 and TRBJ1-4, with D possibly matching TRBD1 (6 bases). From germline, CDR1 is LGHNA and CDR2 YSLEER. This CDR3 has 13 residues. CDR3 residues: CASRGRGDEKLIF. The CDR3 nucleotides read TGCGCCAGCAGGGGCAGGGGAGATGAAAAACTGATTTTT.